Following are 7 T cell receptor beta chains from one sample sequenced in a study of cytomegalovirus exposure and HLA in healthy donors (TCRdb year 2017). Library construction relied on the immunoSEQ multiplex PCR assay. The multiplex PCR relied on a mix of 60 forward primers for TCR Vbeta segments and 13 reverse primers for TCR Jbeta segments. The source is immuneACCESS, and TCRdb retained only in-frame sequences with V and J called. Part of the clones is not carried over; for the studies checked, unresolved V genes explain less than half of this, and the remainder is unexplained. The data table for this sample lists 200,000 to 250,000 clones. The top ten constitute roughly 0.98% of the sample. Sequences were obtained from PBMCs. The receptors here all came from a woman younger than 45 in good health and CMV-seropositive.

This chain links TRBV15 with TRBJ1-5; D call uncertain. Looked up from germline, CDR1 is LNHNV and CDR2 is YYDKDF (reference sequence). This CDR3 has 18 residues. The ends were cut back, 5 bases at V and 5 bases at J, with 25 bases in the middle. The CDR3 here is CATSGFPGRGRRYQPQHF. In nucleotides, the CDR3 is TGTGCCACCAGCGGATTCCCCGGGAGAGGGAGAAGATATCAGCCCCAGCATTTT.

This chain uses TRBV6-1 with TRBJ1-5; D not certain. This CDR3 region has 13 residues. Deletions cut 2 bases from V and 0 bases from J, with 2 bases between. Germline-derived CDR1 and CDR2 are MNHNS and SASEGT. CDR3 loop: CASSELSNQPQHF. CDR3 coding DNA: TGTGCCAGCAGTGAACTTAGCAATCAGCCCCAGCATTTT.

This chain links TRBV6-1 with TRBJ1-1; D not resolved. CDR1 is MNHNS and CDR2 is SASEGT in the germline V gene. Trimming pared 1 base from V and 1 base from J, leaving 13 bases between. The CDR3 runs 16 residues. This CDR3 is CASSEGTPPKNTEAFF. CDR3 nucleotides: TGTGCCAGCAGTGAAGGAACTCCACCCAAGAACACTGAAGCTTTCTTT.

This chain links TRBV5-1 with TRBJ2-7, with TRBD1 matching 10 bases. V shed 2 bases and J 5 bases; nucleotides not matched to a gene: 7. The CDR3 is 15 amino acids. Germline V gives CDR1 SGHRS, CDR2 YFSETQ. CDR3: CASSFLGDRGHEQYF. CDR3 DNA sequence: TGCGCCAGCAGCTTCTTGGGGGACAGGGGTCACGAGCAGTACTTC.

This CDR3 is CASSDSGRGLSYNEQFF. The CDR3 nucleotides read TGTGCCAGCAGTGACTCGGGGCGGGGACTTTCCTACAATGAGCAGTTCTTC. This chain links TRBV6-4 with TRBJ2-1, with D possibly TRBD2 on 6 matching bases. There are 17 residues in the CDR3. Trimming took off 0 bases at V and 1 base at J, with 13 bases between the two ends. Germline-derived CDR1 and CDR2 are MRHNA and SNTAGT.

V and J are TRBV30 and TRBJ1-4; the D is unclear. Trimming pared 3 bases from V and 7 bases from J, leaving 3 bases between. Germline CDR1 and CDR2: GTSNPN and SVGIG (reference sequence). The CDR3 extends over 10 amino acids. In nucleotides, the CDR3 is TGTGCCTGGAGGAGTGAAAAACTGTTTTTT. Protein sequence: CAWRSEKLFF.

The V call is TRBV13, the J call TRBJ2-4; TRBD2 might be the D (5 bases). The CDR3 loop spans 14 amino acids. V was cut by 0 bases and J by 7 bases, with 10 bases left in between. Germline CDR1 is PRHDT and CDR2 is FYEKMQ (reference sequence). DNA of the CDR3: TGTGCCAGCAGCTTAGGGGACTCGGGGAACATTCAGTACTTC. It codes for CASSLGDSGNIQYF.